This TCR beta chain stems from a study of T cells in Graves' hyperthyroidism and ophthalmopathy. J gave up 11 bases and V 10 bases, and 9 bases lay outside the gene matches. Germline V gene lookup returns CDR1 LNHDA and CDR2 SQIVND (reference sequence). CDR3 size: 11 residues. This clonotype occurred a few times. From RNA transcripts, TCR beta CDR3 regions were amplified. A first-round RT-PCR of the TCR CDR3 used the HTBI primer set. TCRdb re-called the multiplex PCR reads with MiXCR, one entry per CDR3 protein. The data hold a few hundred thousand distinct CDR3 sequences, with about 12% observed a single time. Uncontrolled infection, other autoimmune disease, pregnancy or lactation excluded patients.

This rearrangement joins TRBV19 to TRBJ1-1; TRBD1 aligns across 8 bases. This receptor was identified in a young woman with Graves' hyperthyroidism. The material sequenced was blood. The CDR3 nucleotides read TGTGCCACCGGGACAGGTCCTCAGGCTTTCTTT. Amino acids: CATGTGPQAFF.